One sample yielded the 13 T cell receptor beta chains listed below, sequenced in a study of blood T cell repertoires in COVID-19. The assay was immunoSEQ multiplex PCR, and TCRdb's table has in-frame clones only and misses some. Altogether about 70,000 clones are present, 87% being singletons, with the ten largest covering around 9.9%. The specimen was peripheral blood. The receptors derive from a woman younger than 30 with acute or convalescent COVID-19.

The chain is built from TRBV28 and TRBJ1-3, with D uncertain. Germline lookup yields CDR1 MDHEN and CDR2 SYDVKM. V lost 6 bases to trimming and J lost 0 bases, with 15 bases between them. The CDR3 is 16 residues long. For the CDR3, the DNA is TGTGCCAGCAGCCCACCGGGTCCCGCCTCTGGAAACACCATATATTTT. Protein sequence: CASSPPGPASGNTIYF.

The CDR3 loop is CASSIGTENTEAFF. CDR3 coding DNA: TGTGCCAGTAGTATAGGGACAGAGAACACTGAAGCTTTCTTT. The chain uses TRBV19 and TRBJ1-1, with a weak D call TRBD1 (6 bases). This CDR3 has 14 residues. V lost 1 base and J lost 1, with 7 bases in between. The germline gives CDR1 LNHDA, CDR2 SQIVND (reference sequence).

The J gene is TRBJ1-4, the V gene TRBV13; D is unresolved. This CDR3 spans 16 amino acids. The ends were cut back, 4 bases at V and 10 bases at J, with 22 bases in the middle. Looked up from germline, CDR1 is PRHDT and CDR2 is FYEKMQ (reference sequence). CDR3 in DNA: TGTGCCAGCAGCTCGGCTTTAGGTGTTGACGGCGGAAAACTGTTTTTT. This gives the protein CASSSALGVDGGKLFF.

This clone is a singleton in its sample. The chain combines TRBV5-4 with TRBJ2-5; TRBD1 agrees at 7 bases. With V trimmed by 3 bases and J by 5 bases, 4 bases remained unmatched. The germline CDR1 and CDR2 sequences are SGHNT and YYREEE (reference sequence). There are 13 residues in the CDR3. The CDR3 protein is CASSYTGEETQYF. The DNA of the CDR3 is TGTGCCAGCAGCTATACAGGGGAGGAGACCCAGTACTTC. Using reference TRBV5-4 and TRBJ2-5 for the parts outside the CDR3, the full variable domain is ETGVTQSPTHLIKTRGQQVTLRCSSQSGHNTVSWYQQALGQGPQFIFQYYREEENGRGNFPPRFSGLQFPNYSSELNVNALELDDSALYLCASSYTGEETQYFGPGTRLLVL.

The chain links TRBV6-2 or TRBV6-3 to TRBJ2-2; tentative D call: TRBD2 (7 bases). V was clipped by 4 bases and J by 6 bases, with 9 bases between them. The CDR3 is 13 residues long. Per germline, CDR1 MNHEY and CDR2 SVGEGT. Here the CDR3 reads CASSSGGPGELFF. DNA of the CDR3: TGTGCCAGCAGTTCGGGGGGCCCCGGGGAGCTGTTTTTT.

The chain links TRBV5-1 to TRBJ1-4; D call uncertain. Germline-derived CDR1 and CDR2 are SGHRS and YFSETQ. V lost 3 bases, J lost 8 bases, and 17 bases lay in between. There are 15 residues in the CDR3. The CDR3 DNA sequence: TGCGCCAGCAGCTGGACTCGGGGATCGGGGGAAAAACTGTTTTTT. Protein sequence: CASSWTRGSGEKLFF.

V usage is TRBV11-3 and J usage is TRBJ2-5, with TRBD2 matching over 8 bases. Germline CDR1 SGHNT, CDR2 YENEEA. This CDR3 is built from 14 residues. With V trimmed by 5 bases and J by 5 bases, 7 bases remained unmatched. CDR3 residues: CASSPGTSDETQYF. CDR3 in DNA: TGTGCCAGCAGCCCCGGGACTAGTGACGAGACCCAGTACTTC.

The chain recombines TRBV21-1 with TRBJ1-1. TRBV21-1 is recorded as a pseudogene. This CDR3 contains 16 residues. In DNA form, the CDR3 reads TGTGCCAGCAGCTTAACCTCCGGTGCACGGTGGACTGAAGCTTTCTTT. This codes for CASSLTSGARWTEAFF.

The chain is built from TRBV12-3 or TRBV12-4 and TRBJ2-7; D perhaps matches TRBD2 (7 bases). This CDR3 spans 13 amino acids. V lost 4 bases and J lost 8, with 15 bases in between. The CDR3 DNA sequence: TGTGCCAGCAGTTGGGACGGGGGGCGGCAGCAGTACTTC. Its translation is CASSWDGGRQQYF.

This chain's CDR3 is CASRAGGNYGYTF. In nucleotides, the CDR3 is TGTGCCAGCAGGGCCGGGGGGAACTATGGCTACACCTTC. V is TRBV9 and J is TRBJ1-2; weak D call: TRBD1 (5 bases). CDR1 is SGDLS and CDR2 is YYNGEE in the germline V gene. V was clipped by 5 bases and J by 2 bases, with 10 bases between them. The CDR3 spans 13 residues.

CDR3 DNA: TGCGCCAGCAGCTTGTCTAGCGGGAGAGCCTACAATGAGCAGTTCTTC. This translates into CASSLSSGRAYNEQFF. The chain uses TRBV5-1 and TRBJ2-1, with 10 nucleotides matching TRBD2. Looked up from germline, CDR1 is SGHRS and CDR2 is YFSETQ. The CDR3 length is 16 residues. V lost 1 base, J lost 2 bases, and 3 bases stayed unmatched.

V usage is TRBV4-3 and J usage is TRBJ1-2; 7 bases map to TRBD1. V shed 1 base and J 1 base; nucleotides not matched to a gene: 6. This CDR3 is built from 16 residues. CDR1 is LGHNA and CDR2 is YSLEER in the germline V gene. CDR3 in amino acids: CASSQGQGQNNYGYTF. Here the CDR3 DNA reads TGCGCCAGCAGCCAAGGACAGGGACAGAATAACTATGGCTACACCTTC.

V gene TRBV7-2 combines with J gene TRBJ1-2; D possibly corresponds to TRBD1 (5 bases). CDR3 length: 15 residues. Germline CDR1 reads SGHTA; CDR2 reads FQGNSA. Between the trimmed V and J ends, which lost 2 bases and 0 bases, there was a span of 10 bases. The CDR3 spells CASSLTTAANYGYTF. CDR3 coding DNA: TGTGCCAGCAGCTTAACGACAGCAGCTAACTATGGCTACACCTTC.